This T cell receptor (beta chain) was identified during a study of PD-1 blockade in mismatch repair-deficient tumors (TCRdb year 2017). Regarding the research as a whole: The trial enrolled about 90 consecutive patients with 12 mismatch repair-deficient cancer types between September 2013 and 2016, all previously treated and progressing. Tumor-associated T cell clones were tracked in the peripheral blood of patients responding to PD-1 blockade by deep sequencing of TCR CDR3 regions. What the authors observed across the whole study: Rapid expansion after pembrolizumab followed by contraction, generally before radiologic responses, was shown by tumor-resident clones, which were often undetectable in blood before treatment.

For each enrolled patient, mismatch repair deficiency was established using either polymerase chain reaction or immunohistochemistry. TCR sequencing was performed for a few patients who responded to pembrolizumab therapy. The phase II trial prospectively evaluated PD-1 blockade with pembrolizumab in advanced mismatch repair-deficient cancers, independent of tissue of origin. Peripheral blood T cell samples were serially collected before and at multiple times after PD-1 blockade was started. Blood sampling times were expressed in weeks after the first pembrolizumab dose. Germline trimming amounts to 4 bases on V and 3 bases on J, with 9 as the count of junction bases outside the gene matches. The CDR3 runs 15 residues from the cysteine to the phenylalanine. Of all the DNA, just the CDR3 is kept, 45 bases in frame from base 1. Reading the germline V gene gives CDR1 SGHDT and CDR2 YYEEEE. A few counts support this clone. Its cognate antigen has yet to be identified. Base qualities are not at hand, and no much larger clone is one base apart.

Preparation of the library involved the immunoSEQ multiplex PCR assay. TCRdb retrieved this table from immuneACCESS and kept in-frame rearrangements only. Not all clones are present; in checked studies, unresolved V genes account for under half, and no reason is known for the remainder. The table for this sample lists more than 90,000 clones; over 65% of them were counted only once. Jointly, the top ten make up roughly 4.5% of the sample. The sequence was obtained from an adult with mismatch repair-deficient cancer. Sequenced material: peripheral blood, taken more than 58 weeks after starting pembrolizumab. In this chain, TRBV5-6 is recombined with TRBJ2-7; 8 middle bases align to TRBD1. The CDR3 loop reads CASSAETGESYEQYF. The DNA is TGTGCCAGCAGCGCTGAGACAGGGGAGAGCTACGAGCAGTACTTC.